The entry that follows covers one TCR beta chain sequence. This clonotype was recorded many times. The target of this receptor is not known. It has no much larger one-base neighbor in the sample; base qualities were not kept. The TCR beta CDR3 regions were amplified from RNA transcripts. A first-round RT-PCR of the TCR CDR3 used the HTBI primer set with the Qiagen OneStep RT-PCR kit. Libraries were constructed in a second round of multiplex PCR, after which size selection and purification were carried out. Paired-end sequencing of the libraries was performed with 100 bp reads on an Illumina HiSeq2000. On the study's bioinformatics: SOAPnuke was used to process the raw data, removing reads that contained adapters or uncalled bases, had a mean Phred below 15, or lacked an exact match to the constant primer or identifier. COPE v1.2.5 was used to merge the high-quality paired reads, and each unique nucleotide sequence was defined as a clonotype. MiTCR v1.1 was used to align the clonotypes against IMGT TRBV, TRBD and TRBJ reference segments. Only V-J combinations with frequency above 0.0001, covering 99% to 99.2% of repertoires, were analysed. A TCS score was defined as the ratio between F50 (clonal expansion) and ExV (chaos), using BLOSUM62-based TCRdist between CDR3 peptides within each V-J. Welch's t-statistics and random forest reduced 514 V-J features to 13, which were used in a naive Bayes classifier (R e1071). The raw public data were reprocessed by TCRdb itself: fastp quality trimming at Q25, MiXCR clonotype calling, in-frame beta chains only. Records with the same CDR3 protein are collapsed into one entry carrying the most frequent genes and DNA. What appears here as the V and J calls and clone size reflects TCRdb's work, not the paper's. Counted in this sample were a few hundred thousand distinct CDR3 sequences; more than 20% of them appeared once. The ten largest clones capture less than 30% of the sample.

Including the terminal cysteine and phenylalanine, the CDR3 comprises 19 residues. Of the read, only the CDR3 DNA is kept; its 57 bases are in frame from base 1. V and J lose 5 bases and 1 base, and a span of 24 bases separates them. Taken from the germline V gene, the CDR1 and CDR2 loops are SGHTA and FQGNSA. The sample originates from a study of T cells in Graves' hyperthyroidism and ophthalmopathy (dated by TCRdb to between 2019 and 2020). A note on the overall study: Peripheral blood was collected at initial diagnosis, before any treatment. To identify distinguishing TCR V-J signatures, a discovery cohort of some 100 patients was used, comprising 40 to 45 with Graves' ophthalmopathy and under 60 with stable Graves' hyperthyroidism. Prospective prediction of ophthalmopathy was tested in an independent validation cohort of 18 to 20 hyperthyroidism patients and 17 patients who later progressed to ophthalmopathy. The paper describes TCR Vbeta CDR3 sequencing of roughly 130 peripheral blood samples, made up of about 40 ophthalmopathy patients, some 76 hyperthyroidism patients and some 17 progressor patients. Thyroid tissue and blood T-cell repertoires from six Graves' hyperthyroidism patients were also compared in the study. For training and testing, the approximately 97 patients in the discovery cohort were randomly divided in a 7:3 ratio. After sampling, hyperthyroidism patients received methimazole starting at 30 mg daily, and ophthalmopathy patients received high-dose intravenous methylprednisolone. What the study reported, not specific to this receptor: No statistical method was used to set the sample size in advance, and investigators knew the group allocation. A 13 V-J signature model separated ophthalmopathy from stable hyperthyroidism, with around 90% sensitivity and roughly 81% specificity in cross-validation and 80%/75% in testing. Most expanded thyroid clonotypes (frequency above 0.001) were also detected in blood, a finding suggesting that blood repertoires may reflect thyroid immune responses. During validation, the model predicted progression to ophthalmopathy a median of around 7 months ahead of onset, with more than 60% sensitivity and 72% to 80% specificity.

Stable Graves' hyperthyroidism was defined as no progression to ophthalmopathy during 18 months of follow-up. The hyperthyroidism patients were between 18 and 65 years old and newly diagnosed, with a disease duration of less than 2 months. The study excluded patients with uncontrolled infections, other autoimmune diseases, pregnancy or lactation. Diagnoses relied on clinical symptoms, serum thyroxine and TRAb, thyroid ultrasound and orbital computed tomography. PBMCs were separated from roughly 9.6 ml of fresh peripheral blood using Ficoll-Paque density gradient centrifugation. Trizol reagent was used to extract total RNA, and RNA quality was then checked on an Agilent 2100 Bioanalyzer.

Material: blood. This clonotype was sampled from a man aged 18 to 35 with Graves' hyperthyroidism. The sequence joins TRBV7-2 to TRBJ1-5, with no confidently assigned D gene. The sequence in DNA is TGTGCCAGCAGCCTAGAGTGGCGGGGAGCCCTTTTGAGCAATCAGCCCCAGCATTTT. Its protein product is CASSLEWRGALLSNQPQHF.